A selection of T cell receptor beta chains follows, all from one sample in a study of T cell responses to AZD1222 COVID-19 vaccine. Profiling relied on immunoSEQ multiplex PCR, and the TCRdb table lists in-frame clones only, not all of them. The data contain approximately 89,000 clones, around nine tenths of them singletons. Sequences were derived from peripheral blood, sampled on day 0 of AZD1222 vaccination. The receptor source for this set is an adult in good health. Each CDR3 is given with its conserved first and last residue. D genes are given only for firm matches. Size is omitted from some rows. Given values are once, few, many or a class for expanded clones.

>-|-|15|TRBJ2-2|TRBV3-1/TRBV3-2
CASSQSGSGTGELFF
TGTGCCAGCAGCCAATCGGGATCGGGCACCGGGGAGCTGTTTTTT
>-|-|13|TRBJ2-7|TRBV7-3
CASSLTGGQEQYF
TGTGCCAGCAGCTTAACAGGGGGTCAAGAGCAGTACTTC
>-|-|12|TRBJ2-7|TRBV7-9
CASSLGVYEQYF
TGTGCCAGCAGCTTGGGGGTCTACGAGCAGTACTTC
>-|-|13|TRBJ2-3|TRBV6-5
CASTPGQQGTQYF
TGTGCCAGCACCCCCGGGCAGCAGGGTACGCAGTATTTT
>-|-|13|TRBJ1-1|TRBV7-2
CASTEGPNTEAFF
TGTGCCAGCACCGAGGGGCCGAACACTGAAGCTTTCTTT
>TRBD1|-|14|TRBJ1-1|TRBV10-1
CASSASTGGTEAFF
TGCGCCAGCAGTGCCTCGACAGGGGGAACTGAAGCTTTCTTT
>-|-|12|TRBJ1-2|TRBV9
CASSHGLYGYTF
TGTGCCAGCAGCCACGGCCTCTATGGCTACACCTTC
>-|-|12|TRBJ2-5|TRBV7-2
CASTHNQETQYF
TGTGCCAGCACCCATAATCAAGAGACCCAGTACTTC
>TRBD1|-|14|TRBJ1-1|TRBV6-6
CASSYLSGTEKAFF
TGTGCCAGCAGTTACCTCTCCGGGACAGAAAAAGCTTTCTTT
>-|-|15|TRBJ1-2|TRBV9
CASSPGWTTNYGYTF
TGTGCCAGCAGCCCAGGGTGGACCACTAACTATGGCTACACCTTC
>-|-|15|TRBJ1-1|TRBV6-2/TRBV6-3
CASSNRPGLNTEAFF
TGTGCCAGCAGTAACAGACCGGGTTTAAACACTGAAGCTTTCTTT
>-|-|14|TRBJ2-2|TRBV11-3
CASSLVQGSGELFF
TGTGCCAGCAGCTTAGTCCAGGGTAGCGGGGAGCTGTTTTTT
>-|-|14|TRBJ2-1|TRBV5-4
CASSSGQSHNEQFF
TGTGCCAGCAGCTCAGGACAATCCCACAATGAGCAGTTCTTC
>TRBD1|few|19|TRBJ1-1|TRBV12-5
CASGLANLGQGVVNTEAFF
TGTGCTAGTGGTTTGGCCAACTTGGGACAGGGGGTGGTGAACACTGAAGCTTTCTTT
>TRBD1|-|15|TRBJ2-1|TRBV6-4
CASSTTGGMVYEQFF
TGTGCCAGCAGCACGACAGGGGGCATGGTCTATGAGCAGTTCTTC
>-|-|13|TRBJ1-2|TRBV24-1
CATSEGANYGYTF
TGTGCCACCAGTGAGGGGGCGAACTATGGCTACACCTTC
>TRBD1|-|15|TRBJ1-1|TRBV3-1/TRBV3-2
CASSRPGQVNTEAFF
TGTGCCAGCAGCCGGCCGGGACAGGTGAACACTGAAGCTTTCTTT
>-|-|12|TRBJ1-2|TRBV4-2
CASSSGLSGYTF
TGTGCCAGCAGCTCGGGACTCTCTGGCTACACCTTC
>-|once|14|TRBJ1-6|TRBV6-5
CASSPGSYNSPLHF
TGTGCCAGCTCCCCCGGCTCCTATAATTCACCCCTCCACTTT
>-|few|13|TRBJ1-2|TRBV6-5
CASRSDTGYGYTF
TGTGCCAGCAGAAGCGACACGGGGTATGGCTACACCTTC
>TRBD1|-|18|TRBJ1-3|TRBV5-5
CASSSDRDRGLRGNTIYF
TGTGCCAGCAGCTCCGATCGCGACAGGGGGCTTAGAGGAAACACCATATATTTT
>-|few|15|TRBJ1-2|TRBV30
CAWSPQEVVVYGYTF
TGTGCCTGGAGTCCCCAAGAGGTGGTGGTCTATGGCTACACCTTC
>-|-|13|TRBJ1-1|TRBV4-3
CASSPGDFLTAFF
TGCGCCAGCAGCCCAGGGGACTTTTTGACAGCTTTCTTT
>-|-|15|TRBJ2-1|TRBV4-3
CASSPRLEFYNEQFF
TGCGCCAGCAGCCCGCGATTAGAGTTCTACAATGAGCAGTTCTTC
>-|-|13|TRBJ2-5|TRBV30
CAWELRGQETQYF
TGTGCCTGGGAATTGAGGGGGCAAGAGACCCAGTACTTC
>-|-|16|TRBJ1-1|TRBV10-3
CAISNTDLWRHTEAFF
TGTGCCATCAGTAACACGGACCTTTGGAGGCACACTGAAGCTTTCTTT
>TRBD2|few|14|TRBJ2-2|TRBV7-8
CASSPGGRARKLFF
TGTGCCAGCAGCCCGGGGGGACGGGCCAGGAAGCTGTTTTTT
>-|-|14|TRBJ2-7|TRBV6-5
CASSYSQSSYEQYF
TGTGCCAGCAGTTACTCCCAAAGCTCCTACGAGCAGTACTTC
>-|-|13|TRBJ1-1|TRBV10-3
CAISEKGNTEAFF
TGTGCCATCAGTGAGAAAGGGAACACTGAAGCTTTCTTT
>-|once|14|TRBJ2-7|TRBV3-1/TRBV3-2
CASSTLPSSYEQYF
TGTGCCAGCAGCACACTCCCGTCCAGCTACGAGCAGTACTTC
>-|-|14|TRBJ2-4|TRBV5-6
CASSLGPRSDIQYF
TGTGCCAGCAGCTTGGGGCCCAGAAGTGACATTCAGTACTTC
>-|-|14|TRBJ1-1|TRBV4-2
CASRLFGDNTEAFF
TGTGCCAGCAGATTGTTTGGGGATAACACTGAAGCTTTCTTT
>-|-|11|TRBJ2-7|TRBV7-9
CASSLAGATFF
TGTGCCAGCAGCTTAGCGGGGGCCACCTTCTTC
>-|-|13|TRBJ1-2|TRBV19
CASSTTGGQGYTF
TGTGCCAGTAGTACGACGGGGGGTCAGGGCTACACCTTC
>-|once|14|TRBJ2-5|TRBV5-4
CASSLEGRQETQYF
TGTGCCAGCAGCCTTGAAGGCCGGCAAGAGACCCAGTACTTC
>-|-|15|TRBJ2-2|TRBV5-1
CASSLGDRNTGELFF
TGCGCCAGCAGCTTGGGAGACAGGAACACCGGGGAGCTGTTTTTT
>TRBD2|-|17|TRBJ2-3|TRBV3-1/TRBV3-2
CASSIAGGTTDTDTQYF
TGTGCCAGCAGCATAGCGGGGGGTACCACTGACACAGATACGCAGTATTTT
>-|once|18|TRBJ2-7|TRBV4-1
CASSQGGPPGTEIHEQYF
TGCGCCAGCAGCCAAGGGGGTCCGCCGGGGACTGAGATACACGAGCAGTACTTC
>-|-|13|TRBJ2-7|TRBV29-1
CSVLPSPNYEQYF
TGCAGCGTTCTCCCCTCTCCGAACTACGAGCAGTACTTC
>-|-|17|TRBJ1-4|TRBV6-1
CASSEPPGRPTNEKLFF
TGTGCCAGCAGTGAACCCCCCGGCAGGCCAACTAATGAAAAACTGTTTTTT
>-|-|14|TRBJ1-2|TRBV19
CASTQQQMNYGYTF
TGTGCCAGTACCCAACAACAAATGAACTATGGCTACACCTTC
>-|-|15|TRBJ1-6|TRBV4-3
CASSQVAQSNSPLHF
TGCGCCAGCAGCCAAGTGGCACAGAGTAATTCACCCCTCCACTTT
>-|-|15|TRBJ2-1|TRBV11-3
CASSLGAGRGNEQFF
TGTGCCAGCAGCTTAGGGGCGGGGAGAGGAAATGAGCAGTTCTTC
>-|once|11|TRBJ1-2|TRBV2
CASRSDYGYTF
TGTGCCAGCAGGTCCGACTATGGCTACACCTTC
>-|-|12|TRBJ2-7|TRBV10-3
CAISKGGYEQYF
TGTGCCATCAGTAAGGGTGGTTACGAGCAGTACTTC
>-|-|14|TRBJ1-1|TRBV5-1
CASTIGATSTEAFF
TGCGCCAGCACCATCGGGGCAACATCTACTGAAGCTTTCTTT
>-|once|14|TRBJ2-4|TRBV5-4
CASSPKPRQNIQYF
TGTGCCAGCAGCCCGAAACCACGACAAAACATTCAGTACTTC
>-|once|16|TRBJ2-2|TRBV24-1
CATSDSSRASAGELFF
TGTGCCACCAGTGATTCAAGCAGGGCATCAGCCGGGGAGCTGTTTTTT
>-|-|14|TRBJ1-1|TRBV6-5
CASRPGHANTEAFF
TGTGCCAGCAGGCCAGGGCATGCGAACACTGAAGCTTTCTTT